This T cell receptor (beta chain) was sequenced during a study of shared clonotypes between healthy human individuals. Profiling relied on immunoSEQ multiplex PCR, and the TCRdb table lists in-frame clones only, not all of them. Among fewer than 800,000 clones listed, around 90% were seen once. The ends lost 6 bases at V and 3 bases at J; junction bases unmatched: 11. Germline CDR1 is SQVTM and CDR2 is ANQGSEA. The CDR3 loop spans 17 amino acids. Positive CCR7 selection of CD45RO-negative cells yielded the naive CD8 cells, and terminally differentiated effector memory CD45RA+ cells were excluded. The sequencing input was naive CD8+ T cells sorted from blood. The rearrangement joins TRBV29-1 to TRBJ2-2, with 12 bases that match TRBD2. The clonotype comes from a young man in good health. The CDR3 DNA sequence: TGCAGCGTCCACAGTTGGACTAGCGGGAAGGACACCGGGGAGCTGTTTTTT. It is translated as CSVHSWTSGKDTGELFF.